This T cell receptor beta chain was recovered during a study of T cell responses to AZD1222 COVID-19 vaccine. Findings of the study overall: The sample set comprised mostly white British donors with more females, and clonal diversity was possibly underestimated. After two AZD1222 doses, spike-specific TCR breadth and depth rose versus day 0. With dominance at 160-218 and 743-854, vaccine-associated CD4 TCRs spanned spike.

On this clone itself: Its antigen is still unknown.

Repertoires were generated with immunoSEQ multiplex PCR, while TCRdb's copy carries only in-frame clones and drops some. The sample comprises 90,000 to 150,000 clones, 70% to 90% of which are singletons, and approximately 7.5% rests with the top ten. The CDR3 covers 15 residues. Germline trimming cut 5 bases from V and 5 bases from J; bases unmatched to any gene: 6. Germline V lookup: CDR1 KGHSH, CDR2 LQKENI. The clonotype comes from an adult in good health. The sequences come from peripheral blood, collected on day 0 of AZD1222 vaccination. This chain links TRBV18 with TRBJ2-1; TRBD2 aligns across 10 bases. Written as DNA, the CDR3 is TGTGCCAGCTCAATTTCTAGCGGGAGTAACAATGAGCAGTTCTTC. This gives the protein CASSISSGSNNEQFF.